This is a list of T cell receptor beta chains from one sample in a study of cytomegalovirus exposure and HLA in healthy donors. TCRdb's table, derived via immunoSEQ multiplex PCR, lists solely in-frame clones and lacks some. This table holds about 150,000 clones, 82% found once. Sequencing was performed on PBMCs. All receptors derive from a woman in her fifties or sixties in good health and CMV-seropositive. CDR3s include the opening cysteine and the closing phenylalanine or tryptophan. The listing skips clone size in some rows; elsewhere it reads once, few, many or a size class.

size,J,V,CDR3
-,TRBJ2-1,TRBV7-3,CASSPDRSSYNEQFF
-,TRBJ1-2,TRBV28,CASTHRTGGSYGYTF
-,TRBJ1-6,TRBV10-2,CASGLGTVNSPLHF
-,TRBJ2-1,TRBV9,CASSVAAGGREQFF
-,TRBJ1-2,TRBV27,CASSSTGVYGYTF
-,TRBJ2-7,TRBV4-3,CASSQELGTSDYEQYF
once,TRBJ1-4,TRBV6-1,CASSQQGYEKLFF
-,-,TRBV5-6,CASSGDRGLFEQYF
-,TRBJ2-3,TRBV5-6,CASSLVLASTDTQYF
-,TRBJ2-1,TRBV14,CASREGQSEQFF
-,TRBJ2-6,TRBV7-9,CASIDNSGANVLTF
-,TRBJ1-5,TRBV5-1,CASSPGDSHYQPQHF
-,TRBJ1-2,TRBV27,CASSRQGANYGYTF
-,TRBJ2-7,TRBV9,CASSPSPTGTYEQYF
-,TRBJ1-1,TRBV4-3,CASSHPGTPRTEAFF
-,TRBJ2-3,TRBV7-2,CASSPRHRGGTDTQYF
-,TRBJ2-7,TRBV10-2,CASSELAGGQLGEQYF
-,TRBJ1-1,TRBV7-2,CAQGTSDTEAFF
-,TRBJ2-3,TRBV10-3,CAISIQFHSTDTQYF
-,TRBJ2-2,TRBV5-1,CASSLGGSNTGELFF
once,TRBJ1-1,TRBV6-6,CASSPGKGNTEAFF
-,TRBJ1-2,TRBV2,CASSEADRVYGYTF
-,TRBJ1-2,TRBV6-1,CASSVKTGIYGYTF
-,TRBJ2-3,TRBV13,CASSLGYRGGTDTQYF
-,TRBJ2-1,TRBV15,CATSRDWRDHNEQFF
-,TRBJ1-1,TRBV7-9,CASSLASGERAFF
-,TRBJ1-2,TRBV6-5,CASRTGGNGYTF
few,TRBJ1-1,TRBV5-6,CASSLWGGLEKMNTEAFF
-,TRBJ2-1,TRBV13,CASSQTFREQFF
few,TRBJ1-2,TRBV15,CATSYSTGEFIFLVRGRGYTF
-,TRBJ2-5,TRBV2,CASSPGGPGAQYF